This entry describes one T cell receptor (beta chain). The sample originates from a study of cytomegalovirus exposure and HLA in healthy donors. The CDR3 is made up of 15 amino acids. Germline trimming cut 5 bases from V and 1 base from J; bases unmatched to any gene: 6. Germline V CDR1 and CDR2: LGHNA, YNFKEQ. Repertoires were generated with immunoSEQ multiplex PCR, while TCRdb's copy carries only in-frame clones and drops some. Among hundreds of thousands of clones listed, 86% were seen once. This TCR came from a woman between 18 and 29 years old in good health and CMV-seronegative. Input material: PBMCs. This chain joins TRBV4-2 and TRBJ2-7, with 9 bases matching TRBD1. The CDR3: CASSSGQGRSYEQYF. The CDR3 DNA reads as TGTGCCAGCAGCTCAGGACAGGGGAGGTCCTACGAGCAGTACTTC.